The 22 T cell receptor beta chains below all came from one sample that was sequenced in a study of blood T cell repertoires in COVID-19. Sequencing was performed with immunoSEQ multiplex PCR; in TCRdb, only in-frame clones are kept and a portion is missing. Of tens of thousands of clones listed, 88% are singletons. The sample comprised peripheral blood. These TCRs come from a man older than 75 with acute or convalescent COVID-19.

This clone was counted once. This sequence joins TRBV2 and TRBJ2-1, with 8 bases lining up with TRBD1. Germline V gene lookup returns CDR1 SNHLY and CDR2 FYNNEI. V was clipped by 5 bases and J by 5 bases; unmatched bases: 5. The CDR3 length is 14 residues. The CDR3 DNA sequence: TGTGCCAGCAGTACGGGACAGGTCAACAATGAGCAGTTCTTC. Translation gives CASSTGQVNNEQFF.

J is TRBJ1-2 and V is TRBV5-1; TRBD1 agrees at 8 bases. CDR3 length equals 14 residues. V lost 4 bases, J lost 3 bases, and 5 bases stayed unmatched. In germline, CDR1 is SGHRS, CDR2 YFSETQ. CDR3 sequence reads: CASSPTGGDYGYTF. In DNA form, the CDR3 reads TGCGCCAGCAGCCCTACAGGGGGGGACTATGGCTACACCTTC.

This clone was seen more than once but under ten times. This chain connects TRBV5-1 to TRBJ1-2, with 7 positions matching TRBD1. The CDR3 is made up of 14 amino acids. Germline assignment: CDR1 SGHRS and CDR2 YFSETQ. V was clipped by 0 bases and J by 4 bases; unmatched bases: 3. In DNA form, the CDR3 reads TGCGCCAGCAGCTTGGCCCGACAGGGCTATGGCTACACCTTC. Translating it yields CASSLARQGYGYTF.

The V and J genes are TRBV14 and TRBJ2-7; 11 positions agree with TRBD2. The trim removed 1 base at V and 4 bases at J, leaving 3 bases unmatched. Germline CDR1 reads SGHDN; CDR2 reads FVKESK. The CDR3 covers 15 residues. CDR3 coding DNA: TGTGCCAGCAGCCAAGTAGCGGGAGGGATTTACGAGCAGTACTTC. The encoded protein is CASSQVAGGIYEQYF.

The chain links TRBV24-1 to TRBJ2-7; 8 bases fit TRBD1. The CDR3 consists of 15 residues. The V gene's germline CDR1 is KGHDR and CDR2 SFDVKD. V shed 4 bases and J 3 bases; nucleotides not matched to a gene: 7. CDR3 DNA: TGTGCCACCAGTGAAGGGAGGACAGGGTTCTACGAGCAGTACTTC. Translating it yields CATSEGRTGFYEQYF.

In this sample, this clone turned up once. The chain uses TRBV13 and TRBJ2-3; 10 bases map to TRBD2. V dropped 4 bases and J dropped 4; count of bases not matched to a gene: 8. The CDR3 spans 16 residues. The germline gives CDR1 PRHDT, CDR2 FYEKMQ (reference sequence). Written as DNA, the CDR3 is TGTGCCAGCAGCTCCCCTGGAGCGGGGGGGCCAGATACGCAGTATTTT. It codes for CASSSPGAGGPDTQYF.

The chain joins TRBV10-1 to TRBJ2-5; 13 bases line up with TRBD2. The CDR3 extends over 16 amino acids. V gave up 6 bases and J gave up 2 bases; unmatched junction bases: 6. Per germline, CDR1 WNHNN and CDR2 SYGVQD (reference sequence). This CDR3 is CASSPGTSGKQETQYF. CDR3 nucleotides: TGCGCCAGCAGCCCCGGGACTAGCGGGAAACAAGAGACCCAGTACTTC.

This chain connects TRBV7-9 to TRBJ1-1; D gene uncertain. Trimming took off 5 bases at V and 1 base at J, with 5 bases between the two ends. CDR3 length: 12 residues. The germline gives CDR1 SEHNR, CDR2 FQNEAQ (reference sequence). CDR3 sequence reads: CASSRENTEAFF. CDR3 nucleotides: TGTGCCAGCAGCAGAGAGAACACTGAAGCTTTCTTT.

CDR3 sequence (DNA): TGTGCCACCAGCAGAGATCAGGTCAAAAACATTCAGTACTTC. Encoded protein: CATSRDQVKNIQYF. The chain uses TRBV15 and TRBJ2-4; no firm D call. Germline V gene sequence: CDR1 LNHNV, CDR2 YYDKDF (reference sequence). The V gene lost 0 bases and the J gene lost 3 bases, with 6 bases spanning the gap. The CDR3 loop spans 14 amino acids.

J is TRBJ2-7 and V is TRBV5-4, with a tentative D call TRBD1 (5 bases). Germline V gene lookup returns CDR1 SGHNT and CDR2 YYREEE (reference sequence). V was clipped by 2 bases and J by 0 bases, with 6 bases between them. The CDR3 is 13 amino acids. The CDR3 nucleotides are TGTGCCAGCAGCTTCCAGGGCTCCTACGAGCAGTACTTC. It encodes CASSFQGSYEQYF.

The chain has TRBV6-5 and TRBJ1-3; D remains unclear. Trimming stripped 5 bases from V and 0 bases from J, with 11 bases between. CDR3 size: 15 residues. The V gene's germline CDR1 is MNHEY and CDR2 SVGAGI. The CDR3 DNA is TGTGCCAGCAGTAGCCAGGTCGTCTCTGGAAACACCATATATTTT. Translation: CASSSQVVSGNTIYF.

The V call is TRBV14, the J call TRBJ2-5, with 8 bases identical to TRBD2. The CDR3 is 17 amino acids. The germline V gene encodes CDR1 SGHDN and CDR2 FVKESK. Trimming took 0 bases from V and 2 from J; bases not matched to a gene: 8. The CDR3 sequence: CASSQDVSGNLQETQYF. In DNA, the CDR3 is TGTGCCAGCAGCCAAGATGTTAGCGGGAACCTTCAAGAGACCCAGTACTTC.

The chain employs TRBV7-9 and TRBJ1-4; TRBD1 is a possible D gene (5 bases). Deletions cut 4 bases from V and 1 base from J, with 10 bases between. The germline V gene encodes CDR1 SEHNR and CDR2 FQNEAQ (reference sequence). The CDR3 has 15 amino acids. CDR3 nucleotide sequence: TGTGCCAGCAGCTACCAGGGATTAACTAATGAAAAACTGTTTTTT. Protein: CASSYQGLTNEKLFF.

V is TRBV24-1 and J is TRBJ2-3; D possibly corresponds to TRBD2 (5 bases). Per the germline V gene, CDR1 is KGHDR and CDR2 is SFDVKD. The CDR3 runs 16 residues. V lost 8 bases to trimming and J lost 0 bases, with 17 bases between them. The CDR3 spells CATIPDPRESTDTQYF. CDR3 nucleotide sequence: TGTGCCACCATACCGGATCCTCGGGAAAGCACAGATACGCAGTATTTT.

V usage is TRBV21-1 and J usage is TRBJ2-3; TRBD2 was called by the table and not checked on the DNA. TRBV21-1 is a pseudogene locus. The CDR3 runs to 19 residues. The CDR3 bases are TGTGCCAGCAGCAAAGCGCGTTTAGCGGGGGGGAGTGGCACAGATACGCAGTATTTT. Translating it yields CASSKARLAGGSGTDTQYF.

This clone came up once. CDR3 DNA sequence: TGCGCCAGCAGCTCCGACGGAGCTAACTATGGCTACACCTTC. This encodes CASSSDGANYGYTF. The gene calls are TRBV5-1 and TRBJ1-2; D not certain. The CDR3 is 14 amino acids. Germline loops: CDR1 SGHRS, CDR2 YFSETQ. V was trimmed by 3 bases and J by 0 bases, leaving 9 bases between them.

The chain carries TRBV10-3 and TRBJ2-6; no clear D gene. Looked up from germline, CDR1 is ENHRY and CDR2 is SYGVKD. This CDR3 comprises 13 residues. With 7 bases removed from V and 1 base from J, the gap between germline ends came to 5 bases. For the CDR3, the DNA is TGTGCCATCACCTCTTCTGGGGCCAACGTCCTGACTTTC. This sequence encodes CAITSSGANVLTF.

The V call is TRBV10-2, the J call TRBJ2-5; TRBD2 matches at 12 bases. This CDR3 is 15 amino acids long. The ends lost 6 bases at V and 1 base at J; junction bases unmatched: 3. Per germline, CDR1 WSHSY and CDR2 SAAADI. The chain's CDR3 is CASRATSGGQETQYF. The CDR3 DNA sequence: TGCGCCAGCAGGGCGACTAGCGGGGGCCAAGAGACCCAGTACTTC.

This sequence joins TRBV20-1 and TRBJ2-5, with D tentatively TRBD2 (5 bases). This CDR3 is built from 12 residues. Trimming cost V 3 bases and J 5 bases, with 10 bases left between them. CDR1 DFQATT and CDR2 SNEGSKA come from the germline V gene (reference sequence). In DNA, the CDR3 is TGCAGTGCTAGTGATCAGCGGGAGACCCAGTACTTC. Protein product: CSASDQRETQYF.

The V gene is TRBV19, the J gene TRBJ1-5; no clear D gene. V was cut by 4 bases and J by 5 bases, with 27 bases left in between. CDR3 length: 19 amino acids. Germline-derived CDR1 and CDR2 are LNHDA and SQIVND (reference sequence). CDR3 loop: CASSTTGVGRLRIDQPQHF. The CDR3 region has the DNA TGTGCCAGTAGTACTACTGGGGTGGGGAGGCTCCGTATCGATCAGCCCCAGCATTTT.

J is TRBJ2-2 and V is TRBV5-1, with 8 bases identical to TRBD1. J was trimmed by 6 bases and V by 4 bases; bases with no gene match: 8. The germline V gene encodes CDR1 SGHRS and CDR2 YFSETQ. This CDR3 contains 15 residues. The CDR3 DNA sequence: TGCGCCAGCAGCCCCGGCGTACAGGGGGCCGGGGAGCTGTTTTTT. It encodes CASSPGVQGAGELFF.

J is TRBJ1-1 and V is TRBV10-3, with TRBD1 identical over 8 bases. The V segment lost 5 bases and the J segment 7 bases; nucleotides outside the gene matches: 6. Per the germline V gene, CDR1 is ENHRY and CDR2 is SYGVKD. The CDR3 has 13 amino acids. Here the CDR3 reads CAISPGQAVEAFF. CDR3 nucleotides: TGTGCCATCAGTCCGGGACAGGCGGTTGAAGCTTTCTTT.